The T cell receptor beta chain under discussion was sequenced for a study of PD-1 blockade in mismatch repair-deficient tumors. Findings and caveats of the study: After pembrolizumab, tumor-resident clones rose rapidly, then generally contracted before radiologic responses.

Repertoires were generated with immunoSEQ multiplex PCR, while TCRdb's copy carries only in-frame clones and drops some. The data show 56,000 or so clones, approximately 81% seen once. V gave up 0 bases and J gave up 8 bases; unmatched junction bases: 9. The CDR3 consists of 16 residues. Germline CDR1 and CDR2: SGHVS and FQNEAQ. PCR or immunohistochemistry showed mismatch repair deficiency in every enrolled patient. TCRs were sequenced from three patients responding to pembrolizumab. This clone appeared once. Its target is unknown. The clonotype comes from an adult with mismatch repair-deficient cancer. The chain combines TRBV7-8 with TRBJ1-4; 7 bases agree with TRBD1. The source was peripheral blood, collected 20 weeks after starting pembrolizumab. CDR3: CASSLANRQGGEKLFF. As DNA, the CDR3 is TGTGCCAGCAGCTTAGCGAACAGACAGGGAGGGGAAAAACTGTTTTTT.